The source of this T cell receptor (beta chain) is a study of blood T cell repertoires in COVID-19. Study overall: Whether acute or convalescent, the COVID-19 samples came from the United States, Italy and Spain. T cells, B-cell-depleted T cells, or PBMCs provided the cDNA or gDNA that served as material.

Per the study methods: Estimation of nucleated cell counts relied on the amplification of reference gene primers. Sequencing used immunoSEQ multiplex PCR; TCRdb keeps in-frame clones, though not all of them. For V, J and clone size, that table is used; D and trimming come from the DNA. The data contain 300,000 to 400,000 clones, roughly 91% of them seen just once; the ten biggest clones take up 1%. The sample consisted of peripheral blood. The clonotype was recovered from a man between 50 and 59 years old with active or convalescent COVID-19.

DNA for the CDR3: TGTGCCAGTAGCTTTACAGGGGGAGGCGGGGAGCTGTTTTTT. Amino acid sequence: CASSFTGGGGELFF. This chain connects TRBV19 to TRBJ2-2, with 8 positions matching TRBD1. The CDR3 is 14 amino acids. V shed 6 bases and J 7 bases; nucleotides not matched to a gene: 7. Germline CDR1 reads LNHDA; CDR2 reads SQIVND (reference sequence).